These 23 T cell receptor beta chains were sequenced from one sample in a study of blood T cell repertoires in COVID-19. The repertoire was sequenced with immunoSEQ multiplex PCR; TCRdb's copy has only in-frame clones and lacks some. Among 200,000 to 300,000 clones listed, approximately 90% were seen once. Sequenced input: PBMCs or T cells enriched from blood (not recorded which). The receptors were gathered from a woman aged 30 to 39 who had recovered from COVID-19.

This chain connects TRBV29-1 to TRBJ1-1, with D perhaps TRBD1 (5 bases). This CDR3 has 15 amino acids. The V and J ends lost 8 bases and 3 bases respectively, with 22 bases between them. Looked up from germline, CDR1 is SQVTM and CDR2 is ANQGSEA. The CDR3 sequence: CSCHSAGRTDTEAFF. CDR3 DNA: TGCAGCTGCCACTCGGCAGGGCGTACGGACACTGAAGCTTTCTTT.

The chain couples TRBV6-2 or TRBV6-3 to TRBJ1-1, with TRBD1 matching 8 bases. CDR1 is MNHEY, CDR2 SVGEGT, per germline. The CDR3 totals 15 residues. With 4 bases clipped from V and 3 bases from J, the junction kept 7 bases outside the gene matches. The CDR3: CASSSGQGRDTEAFF. In nucleotides, the CDR3 is TGTGCCAGCAGTTCCGGACAGGGTCGGGACACTGAAGCTTTCTTT.

This clone was counted between two and nine times. The J gene is TRBJ1-4, the V gene TRBV15, with D tentatively TRBD1 (5 bases). CDR1 is LNHNV, CDR2 YYDKDF, per germline (reference sequence). Trimming removed 1 base from V and 3 bases from J, with 12 bases in between. There are 16 residues in the CDR3. The CDR3 DNA is TGTGCCACCAGCAGAGCTGTAGGGGCTCCTAATGAAAAACTGTTTTTT. Protein sequence: CATSRAVGAPNEKLFF.

This rearrangement joins TRBV29-1 to TRBJ1-1, with a tentative D call TRBD1 (5 bases). Germline-derived CDR1 and CDR2 are SQVTM and ANQGSEA. The CDR3 is 12 amino acids. V was pared by 8 bases and J by 2 bases, with 12 bases between. In nucleotides, the CDR3 is TGCAGCATCCCGGGGGGAAACACTGAAGCTTTCTTT. Translation: CSIPGGNTEAFF.

The V gene is TRBV27, the J gene TRBJ2-6, with D perhaps TRBD1 (6 bases). The V gene lost 5 bases and the J gene lost 0 bases, with 11 bases spanning the gap. CDR1 is MNHEY and CDR2 is SMNVEV in the germline V gene (reference sequence). CDR3 size: 16 residues. The CDR3 here is CASSVTGSSGANVLTF. The CDR3 DNA reads as TGTGCCAGCAGTGTAACAGGGAGCTCTGGGGCCAACGTCCTGACTTTC.

This chain joins TRBV13 and TRBJ2-7; 13 nucleotides line up with TRBD2. Germline CDR1 and CDR2: PRHDT and FYEKMQ (reference sequence). J was trimmed by 6 bases and V by 6 bases; bases with no gene match: 14. CDR3 length equals 17 residues. The CDR3 loop is CASSYTSGRAESCEQYF. The CDR3 DNA is TGTGCCAGCAGTTATACTAGCGGGAGGGCCGAGTCGTGCGAGCAGTACTTC.

The chain has TRBV29-1 and TRBJ2-7; D is possibly TRBD2 (6 bases). Germline lookup yields CDR1 SQVTM and CDR2 ANQGSEA. This CDR3 contains 14 residues. The V and J ends lost 7 bases and 0 bases respectively, with 16 bases between them. The CDR3 region has the DNA TGCAGCGCCGAAGGGACTGGGAGCTCCTACGAGCAGTACTTC. Translating it yields CSAEGTGSSYEQYF.

This chain links TRBV19 with TRBJ2-5; 11 bases map to TRBD2. V lost 6 bases, J lost 6 bases, and 9 bases stayed unmatched. The CDR3 length is 15 residues. Germline V gives CDR1 LNHDA, CDR2 SQIVND (reference sequence). In nucleotides, the CDR3 is TGTGCCAGTAGCCCGACTAGCGGGATTGGAAAGACCCAGTACTTC. It encodes CASSPTSGIGKTQYF.

The V call is TRBV5-4, the J call TRBJ2-3, with 9 bases lining up with TRBD2. V lost 4 bases and J lost 2; bases outside the gene matches: 14. Germline lookup yields CDR1 SGHNT and CDR2 YYREEE (reference sequence). This CDR3 contains 18 residues. The chain's CDR3 is CASSTWMAGGPNTDTQYF. The CDR3 DNA is TGTGCCAGCAGCACCTGGATGGCGGGAGGGCCCAACACAGATACGCAGTATTTT. Supplemented by reference TRBV5-4 and TRBJ2-3, the full variable domain reads ETGVTQSPTHLIKTRGQQVTLRCSSQSGHNTVSWYQQALGQGPQFIFQYYREEENGRGNFPPRFSGLQFPNYSSELNVNALELDDSALYLCASSTWMAGGPNTDTQYFGPGTRLTVL.

The chain carries TRBV4-1 and TRBJ2-3, with D possibly matching TRBD2 (5 bases). The CDR3 contains 15 residues. V lost 5 bases and J 5 bases, leaving 17 bases between the germline ends. Germline CDR1 MGHRA, CDR2 YSYEKL. The CDR3: CASSGGRASIDTQYF. CDR3 nucleotides: TGCGCCAGCAGCGGCGGGCGGGCATCGATAGATACGCAGTATTTT.

The chain is built from TRBV28 and TRBJ1-5; 10 positions match TRBD1. CDR1 and CDR2 from the germline V gene are MDHEN and SYDVKM. The CDR3 covers 15 residues. The V and J ends lost 5 bases and 8 bases, in that order; junction bases with no gene match: 9. CDR3 residues: CASSPRDRGLKPQHF. The CDR3 DNA reads as TGTGCCAGCAGTCCCCGGGACAGGGGTCTCAAGCCCCAGCATTTT.

The chain is built from TRBV12-3 or TRBV12-4 and TRBJ2-3; TRBD1 agrees at 8 bases. The CDR3 is 13 residues long. V trimming: 4 bases; J trimming: 7 bases; junction bases outside the gene matches: 4. CDR3 DNA sequence: TGTGCCAGCAGTTCAGACAGGGGTTATACGCAGTATTTT. Translation: CASSSDRGYTQYF.

This chain uses TRBV18 with TRBJ1-1; 7 positions agree with TRBD1. With V trimmed by 3 bases and J by 1 base, 2 bases remained unmatched. Germline values: CDR1 KGHSH, CDR2 LQKENI. This CDR3 is 14 amino acids long. Here the CDR3 reads CASSPDRANTEAFF. Written as DNA, the CDR3 is TGTGCCAGCTCACCCGACAGGGCGAACACTGAAGCTTTCTTT. Full variable domain (rest looked up from reference TRBV18 and TRBJ1-1): NAGVMQNPRHLVRRRGQEARLRCSPMKGHSHVYWYRQLPEEGLKFMVYLQKENIIDESGMPKERFSAEFPKEGPSILRIQQVVRGDSAAYFCASSPDRANTEAFFGQGTRLTVV.

This rearrangement joins TRBV6-5 to TRBJ1-4; no clear D. Germline lookup yields CDR1 MNHEY and CDR2 SVGAGI. The CDR3 spans 14 residues. The germline V and J ends were trimmed by 6 bases and 4 bases, with 12 bases remaining between them. The CDR3 loop is CASRGGELNEKLFF. DNA for the CDR3: TGTGCCAGCAGAGGCGGAGAACTTAATGAAAAACTGTTTTTT.

The V call is TRBV19, the J call TRBJ2-1; 12 nucleotides align to TRBD2. V gave up 6 bases and J gave up 8 bases; unmatched junction bases: 8. The CDR3 is 15 amino acids. The germline V gene encodes CDR1 LNHDA and CDR2 SQIVND (reference sequence). CDR3 loop: CASRNLAGGWDEQFF. The CDR3 DNA reads as TGTGCCAGTAGGAACCTAGCGGGAGGGTGGGATGAGCAGTTCTTC.

This clone was seen just once. The chain is built from TRBV20-1 and TRBJ1-5; unclear D gene. CDR3 length equals 11 residues. Deletions cut 5 bases from V and 5 bases from J, with 7 bases between. CDR1 and CDR2 (germline): DFQATT, SNEGSKA (reference sequence). DNA for the CDR3: TGCAGTGCTGGGGAGTATCAGCCCCAGCATTTT. Protein product: CSAGEYQPQHF.

This sequence joins TRBV5-1 and TRBJ2-1; 8 positions agree with TRBD1. CDR3 length: 16 amino acids. The ends lost 4 bases at V and 1 base at J; junction bases unmatched: 7. The germline V gene encodes CDR1 SGHRS and CDR2 YFSETQ. CDR3 sequence (DNA): TGCGCCAGCAGCCAGGACAGGGACGCTTCCTACAATGAGCAGTTCTTC. It specifies CASSQDRDASYNEQFF.

This chain connects TRBV3-1 (or the pseudogene TRBV3-2) to TRBJ1-2, with 11 bases that match TRBD1. The junction had 7 bases not matched to a gene; V was cut back by 4 bases and J by 0 bases. CDR1 and CDR2 (germline): LGHDT, YNNKEL (reference sequence). The CDR3 is made up of 17 amino acids. CDR3 sequence (DNA): TGTGCCAGCAGCCCCCGGACAGGGGGCAATTCTAACTATGGCTACACCTTC. It yields the protein CASSPRTGGNSNYGYTF.

The chain is built from TRBV4-3 and TRBJ1-2; D possibly corresponds to TRBD1 (6 bases). The germline V and J ends were trimmed by 1 base and 3 bases, with 18 bases remaining between them. Per the germline V gene, CDR1 is LGHNA and CDR2 is YSLEER. This CDR3 is 17 amino acids long. The CDR3 here is CASSQAYRGARDYGYTF. CDR3 in DNA: TGCGCCAGCAGCCAAGCGTACCGGGGGGCGCGGGACTATGGCTACACCTTC.

The chain couples TRBV19 to TRBJ1-1; 9 bases map to TRBD1. Germline CDR1 LNHDA, CDR2 SQIVND (reference sequence). The CDR3 contains 14 residues. The J segment lost 4 bases and the V segment lost 10 bases, leaving 10 bases of the junction unmatched. The DNA for the CDR3 is TGTGCCACCCTGGGGGGGACAGGGATCACTGAAGCTTTCTTT. This gives the protein CATLGGTGITEAFF.

The rearrangement joins TRBV6-5 to TRBJ2-7; maybe TRBD2 (5 bases). Germline loops: CDR1 MNHEY, CDR2 SVGAGI. There are 16 residues in the CDR3. With 0 bases removed from V and 1 base from J, the gap between germline ends came to 13 bases. For the CDR3, the DNA is TGTGCCAGCAGTTACTCTAACCCACGGGGATCCTACGAGCAGTACTTC. The encoded protein is CASSYSNPRGSYEQYF.

The chain employs TRBV6-4 and TRBJ2-6; the D gene is possibly TRBD1 (6 bases). The germline gives CDR1 MRHNA, CDR2 SNTAGT. This CDR3 region has 16 residues. The V gene lost 4 bases and the J gene lost 0 bases, with 10 bases spanning the gap. Written as DNA, the CDR3 is TGTGCCAGCAGTGTGGACAGTTCCTCTGGGGCCAACGTCCTGACTTTC. Residues: CASSVDSSSGANVLTF.

The rearrangement links TRBV6-2 or TRBV6-3 to TRBJ2-3; 8 nucleotides line up with TRBD2. In germline, CDR1 is MNHEY, CDR2 SVGEGT. CDR3 length: 15 residues. With V trimmed by 6 bases and J by 0 bases, 5 bases remained unmatched. CDR3 sequence: CASSIAGSSTDTQYF. CDR3 in DNA: TGTGCCAGCAGCATAGCGGGGTCTAGCACAGATACGCAGTATTTT.